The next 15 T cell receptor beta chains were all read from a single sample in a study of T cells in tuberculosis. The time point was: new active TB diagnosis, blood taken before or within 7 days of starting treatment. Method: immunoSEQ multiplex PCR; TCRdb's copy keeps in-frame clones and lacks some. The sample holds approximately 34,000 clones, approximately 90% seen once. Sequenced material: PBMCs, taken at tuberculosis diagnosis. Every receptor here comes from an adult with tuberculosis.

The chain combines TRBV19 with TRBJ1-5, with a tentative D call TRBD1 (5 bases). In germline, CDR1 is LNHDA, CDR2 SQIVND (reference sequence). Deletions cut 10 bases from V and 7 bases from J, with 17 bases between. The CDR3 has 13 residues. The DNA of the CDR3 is TGTGCCACCAAACCGGGGGGGAGCCAGCCCCAGCATTTT. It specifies CATKPGGSQPQHF. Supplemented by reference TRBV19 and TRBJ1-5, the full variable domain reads DGGITQSPKYLFRKEGQNVTLSCEQNLNHDAMYWYRQDPGQGLRLIYYSQIVNDFQKGDIAEGYSVSREKKESFPLTVTSAQKNPTAFYLCATKPGGSQPQHFGDGTRLSIL.

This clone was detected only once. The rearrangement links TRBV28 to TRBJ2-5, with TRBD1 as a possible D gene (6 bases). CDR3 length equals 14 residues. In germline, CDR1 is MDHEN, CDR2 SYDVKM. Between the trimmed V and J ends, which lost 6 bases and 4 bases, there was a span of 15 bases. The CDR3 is CASRPQGSRETQYF. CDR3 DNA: TGTGCCAGCAGGCCACAGGGTTCTCGAGAGACCCAGTACTTC.

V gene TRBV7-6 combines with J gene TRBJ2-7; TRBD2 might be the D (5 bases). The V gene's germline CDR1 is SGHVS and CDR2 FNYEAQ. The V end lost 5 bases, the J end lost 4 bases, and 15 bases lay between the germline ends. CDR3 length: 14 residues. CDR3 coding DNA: TGTGCCAGCAGCCCGGAGTATGGGAGTTACGAGCAGTACTTC. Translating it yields CASSPEYGSYEQYF.

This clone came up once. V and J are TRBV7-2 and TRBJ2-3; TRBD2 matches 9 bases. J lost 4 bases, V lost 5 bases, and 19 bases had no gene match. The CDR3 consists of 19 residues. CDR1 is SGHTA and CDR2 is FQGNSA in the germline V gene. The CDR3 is CASSPRIQAGGQLADTQYF. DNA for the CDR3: TGTGCCAGCAGCCCCCGAATACAAGCGGGGGGCCAACTAGCAGATACGCAGTATTTT.

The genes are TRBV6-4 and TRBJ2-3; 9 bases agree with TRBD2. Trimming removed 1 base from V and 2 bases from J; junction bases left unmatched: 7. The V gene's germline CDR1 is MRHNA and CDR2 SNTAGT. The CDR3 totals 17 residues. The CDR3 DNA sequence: TGTGCCAGCAGTGACTTTAGCGGGGGTCCACCCACAGATACGCAGTATTTT. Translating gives CASSDFSGGPPTDTQYF.

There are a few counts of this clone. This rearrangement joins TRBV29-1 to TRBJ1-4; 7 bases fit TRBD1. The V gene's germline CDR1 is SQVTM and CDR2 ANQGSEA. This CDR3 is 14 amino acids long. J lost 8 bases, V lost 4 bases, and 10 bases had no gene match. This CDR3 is CSVAKTGSMEKLFF. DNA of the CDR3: TGCAGCGTTGCGAAGACAGGGAGTATGGAAAAACTGTTTTTT.

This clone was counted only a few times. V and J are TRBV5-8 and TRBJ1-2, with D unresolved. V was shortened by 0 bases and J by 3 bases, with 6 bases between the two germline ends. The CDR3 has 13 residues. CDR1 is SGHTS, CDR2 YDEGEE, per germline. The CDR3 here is CASSLAPDYGYTF. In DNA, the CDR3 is TGTGCCAGCAGCTTGGCCCCTGACTATGGCTACACCTTC. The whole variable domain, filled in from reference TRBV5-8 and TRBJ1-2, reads EAGVTQSPTHLIKTRGQQATLRCSPISGHTSVYWYQQALGLGLQFLLWYDEGEERNRGNFPPRFSGRQFPNYSSELNVNALELEDSALYLCASSLAPDYGYTFGSGTRLTVV.

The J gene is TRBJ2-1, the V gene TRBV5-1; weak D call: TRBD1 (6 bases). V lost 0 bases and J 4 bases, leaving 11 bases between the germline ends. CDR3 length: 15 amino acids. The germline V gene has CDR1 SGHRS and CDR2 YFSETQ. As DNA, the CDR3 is TGCGCCAGCAGCTTGGGACAGGTAACTTACAATGAGCAGTTCTTC. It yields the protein CASSLGQVTYNEQFF.

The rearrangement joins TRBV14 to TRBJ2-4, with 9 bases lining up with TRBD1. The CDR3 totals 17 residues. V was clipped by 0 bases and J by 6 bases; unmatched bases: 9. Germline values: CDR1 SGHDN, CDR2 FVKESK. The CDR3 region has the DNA TGTGCCAGCAGCCAAGATGGGGGACAGGGACGTAGAAACATTCAGTACTTC. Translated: CASSQDGGQGRRNIQYF.

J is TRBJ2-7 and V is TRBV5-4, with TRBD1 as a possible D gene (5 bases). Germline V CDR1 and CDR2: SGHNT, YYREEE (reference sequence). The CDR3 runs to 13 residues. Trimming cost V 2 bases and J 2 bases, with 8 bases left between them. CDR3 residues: CASSFKGTYEQYF. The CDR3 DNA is TGTGCCAGCAGCTTTAAGGGGACCTACGAGCAGTACTTC.

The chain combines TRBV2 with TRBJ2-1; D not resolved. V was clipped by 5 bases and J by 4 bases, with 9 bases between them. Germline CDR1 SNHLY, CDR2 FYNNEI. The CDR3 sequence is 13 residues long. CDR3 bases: TGTGCCAGCAGTCCTACTTGGTACAATGAGCAGTTCTTC. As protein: CASSPTWYNEQFF.

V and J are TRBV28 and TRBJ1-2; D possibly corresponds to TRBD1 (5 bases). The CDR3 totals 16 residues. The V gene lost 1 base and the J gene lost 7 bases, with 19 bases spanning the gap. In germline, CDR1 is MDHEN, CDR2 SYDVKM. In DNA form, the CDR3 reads TGTGCCAGCAGTTTATCGGACATCCGACCGTTCTCTGGCTACACCTTC. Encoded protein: CASSLSDIRPFSGYTF.

The CDR3 reads CASSWALSRYEQYF. The CDR3 region has the DNA TGTGCCAGCAGTTGGGCTCTAAGTCGCTACGAGCAGTACTTC. The chain has TRBV6-6 and TRBJ2-7; D gene unclear. Germline V gene data show CDR1 as MNHNY and CDR2 as SVGAGI (reference sequence). The CDR3 runs 14 residues. Trimming removed 4 bases at V and 3 bases at J, with 13 bases between.

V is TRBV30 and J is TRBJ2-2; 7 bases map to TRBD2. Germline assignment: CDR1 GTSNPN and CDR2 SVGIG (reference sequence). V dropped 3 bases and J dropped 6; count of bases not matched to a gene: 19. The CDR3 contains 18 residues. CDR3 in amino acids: CAWRGGGKSTRAAGELFF. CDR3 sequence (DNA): TGTGCCTGGAGGGGGGGAGGGAAGTCCACACGGGCAGCCGGGGAGCTGTTTTTT.

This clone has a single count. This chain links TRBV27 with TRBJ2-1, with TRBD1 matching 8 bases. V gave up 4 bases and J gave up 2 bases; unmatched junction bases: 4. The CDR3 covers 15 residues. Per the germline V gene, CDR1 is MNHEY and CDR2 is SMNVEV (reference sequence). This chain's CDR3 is CASSSLTGAYNEQFF. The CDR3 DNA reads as TGTGCCAGCAGTTCCCTGACAGGGGCCTACAATGAGCAGTTCTTC.